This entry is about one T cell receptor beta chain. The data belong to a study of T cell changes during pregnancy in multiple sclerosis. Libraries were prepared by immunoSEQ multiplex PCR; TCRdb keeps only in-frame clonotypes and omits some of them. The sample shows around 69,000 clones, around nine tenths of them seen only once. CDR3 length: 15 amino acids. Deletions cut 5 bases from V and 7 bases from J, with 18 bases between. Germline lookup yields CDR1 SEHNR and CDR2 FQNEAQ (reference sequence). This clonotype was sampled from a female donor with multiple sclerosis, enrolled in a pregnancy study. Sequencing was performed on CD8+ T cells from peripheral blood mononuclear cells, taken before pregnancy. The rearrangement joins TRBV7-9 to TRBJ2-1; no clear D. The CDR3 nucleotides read TGTGCCAGCAGCACCCGGCGGAGCGCGCTGAATGAGCAGTTCTTC. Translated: CASSTRRSALNEQFF.